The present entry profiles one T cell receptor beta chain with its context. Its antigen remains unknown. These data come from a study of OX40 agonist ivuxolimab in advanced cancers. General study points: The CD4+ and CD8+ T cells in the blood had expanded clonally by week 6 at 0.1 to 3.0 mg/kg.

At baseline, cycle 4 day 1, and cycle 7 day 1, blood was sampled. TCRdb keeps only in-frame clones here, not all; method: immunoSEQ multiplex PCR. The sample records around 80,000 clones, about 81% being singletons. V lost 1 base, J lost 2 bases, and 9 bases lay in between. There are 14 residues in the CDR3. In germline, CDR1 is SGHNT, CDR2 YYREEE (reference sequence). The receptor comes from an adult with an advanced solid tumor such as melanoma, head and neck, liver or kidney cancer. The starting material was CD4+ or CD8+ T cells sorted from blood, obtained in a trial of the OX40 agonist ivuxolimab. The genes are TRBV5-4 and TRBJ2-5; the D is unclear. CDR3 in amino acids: CASSLSRVQETQYF. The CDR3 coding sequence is TGTGCCAGCAGCTTGAGTAGGGTGCAAGAGACCCAGTACTTC.